This T cell receptor (beta chain) was retrieved from a study of T cell clonotyping in hematopoietic cell transplantation. Libraries were prepared by immunoSEQ multiplex PCR; TCRdb keeps only in-frame clonotypes and omits some of them. The data hold roughly 11,000 clones, with approximately 89% observed a single time. CDR1 is PRHDT and CDR2 is FYEKMQ in the germline V gene (reference sequence). With 7 bases clipped from V and 6 bases from J, the junction kept 6 bases outside the gene matches. The CDR3 extends over 13 amino acids. Broader study findings: Without cell sorting, CD4 versus CD8 contributions remain unresolved.

This clone has a single count. No antigen is known for it. Sequencing was carried out using peripheral blood mononuclear cells. The chain is built from TRBV13 and TRBJ1-1; 9 bases agree with TRBD1. This receptor was taken from a woman in her forties or fifties in good health. Some clones in this sample may be carry-over from other donors' samples. CDR3 region: CASNLGQGSEAFF. DNA for the CDR3: TGTGCCAGCAACCTAGGACAGGGGTCTGAAGCTTTCTTT.